This T cell receptor (beta chain) was recorded in a study of post-analysis software for immune sequencing data. Study at large: Included among the disease courses, which were recorded for the cohort, were relapsing-remitting, secondary progressive and progressive-relapsing multiple sclerosis. The study's findings and limits: With TRBV5-6, TRBV5-1 and TRBV20-1 included, about five TRBV segments were more frequent in patients than in controls. Controls' normalized Chao1 diversity significantly exceeded that of multiple sclerosis patients. Strong same-batch co-clustering of samples appeared with F measure clustering.

TCR beta cDNA libraries had unique molecular identifiers. TCRdb reprocessed the PCR reads via MiXCR and lists one record per CDR3 protein. The sample yields about 770,000 distinct CDR3 sequences, just over 45% seen once. This clonotype turned up a few times. Its antigen is undetermined. CDR3 length equals 17 residues. Trimming removed 4 bases at V and 2 bases at J, with 18 bases between. The chain uses TRBV12-3 or TRBV12-4 and TRBJ2-1, with D maybe TRBD1 (6 bases). Sample: blood. The receptor's source is a girl aged 10 to 17 with multiple sclerosis. CDR3 residues: CASSSPTTGKPYNEQFF. For the CDR3, the DNA is TGTGCCAGCAGTTCCCCTACGACAGGTAAACCCTACAATGAGCAGTTCTTC.